The 32 T cell receptor beta chains presented below share a single source sample, sequenced in a study of control samples from healthy donors and cancer patients. Sequencing was performed with immunoSEQ multiplex PCR; in TCRdb, only in-frame clones are kept and a portion is missing. The data show approximately 190,000 clones, around 90% seen once. Sample: blood. The origin of the receptors is a young man in good health.

In DNA form, the CDR3 reads TGTGCCAGCAGCTTAGAAACGGACACTGAAGCTTTCTTT. Its translation is CASSLETDTEAFF. The J gene is TRBJ1-1, the V gene TRBV7-9; D unclear. Germline V gene sequence: CDR1 SEHNR, CDR2 FQNEAQ (reference sequence). V was trimmed by 1 base and J by 3 bases, leaving 6 bases between them. CDR3 length: 13 residues.

The chain links TRBV10-3 to TRBJ2-3; weak D call: TRBD2 (6 bases). The CDR3 extends over 14 amino acids. Trimming removed 3 bases at V and 2 bases at J, with 9 bases between. The germline gives CDR1 ENHRY, CDR2 SYGVKD. CDR3 in DNA: TGTGCCATCAGTGACCCGGGACTCACAGATACGCAGTATTTT. Protein: CAISDPGLTDTQYF.

The V call is TRBV27, the J call TRBJ2-1, with D possibly matching TRBD2 (6 bases). The CDR3 has 14 residues. Germline values: CDR1 MNHEY, CDR2 SMNVEV (reference sequence). The germline V and J ends were trimmed by 6 bases and 6 bases, with 15 bases remaining between them. For the CDR3, the DNA is TGTGCCAGCAGAACCCTCGGGCGGGGCAATGAGCAGTTCTTC. This codes for CASRTLGRGNEQFF.

The gene calls are TRBV4-1 and TRBJ1-6, with D possibly TRBD1 on 5 matching bases. In germline, CDR1 is MGHRA, CDR2 YSYEKL. The CDR3 is 17 residues long. Trimming removed 2 bases from V and 7 bases from J, with 18 bases in between. CDR3 amino acids: CASSQLLDLRGNSPLHF. DNA for the CDR3: TGCGCCAGCAGCCAACTCCTGGACCTGCGGGGGAATTCACCCCTCCACTTT.

The chain uses TRBV6-1 and TRBJ1-4, with D unresolved. The CDR3 consists of 13 residues. CDR1 and CDR2 (germline): MNHNS, SASEGT. The V end lost 4 bases, the J end lost 6 bases, and 9 bases lay between the germline ends. The CDR3 loop is CASSAASYEKLFF. The CDR3, as DNA: TGTGCCAGCAGTGCAGCCTCATATGAAAAACTGTTTTTT.

The rearrangement joins TRBV24-1 to TRBJ1-5; a weak D match, TRBD1 (5 bases). V gave up 4 bases and J gave up 6 bases, with 6 bases separating them. This CDR3 is built from 12 residues. Germline values: CDR1 KGHDR, CDR2 SFDVKD. The CDR3 coding sequence is TGTGCCACCAGTGACCAGGGTCAGCCCCAGCATTTT. Its translation is CATSDQGQPQHF.

The chain recombines TRBV7-2 with TRBJ1-3; D not resolved. The germline V gene has CDR1 SGHTA and CDR2 FQGNSA. This CDR3 is built from 17 residues. The V and J ends lost 1 base and 0 bases respectively, with 13 bases between them. The CDR3 DNA is TGTGCCAGCAGCTTAGGATTTACTCTAATCTCTGGAAACACCATATATTTT. It codes for CASSLGFTLISGNTIYF.

The genes are TRBV11-1 and TRBJ1-2; TRBD1 agrees at 7 bases. There are 14 residues in the CDR3. From germline, CDR1 is SGHAT and CDR2 FQDESV (reference sequence). V lost 2 bases to trimming and J lost 6 bases; unmatched junction nucleotides: 6. DNA for the CDR3: TGTGCCAGCAGCTTAACAGGGGAGATTAATGGCTACACCTTC. It codes for CASSLTGEINGYTF. Combining the CDR3 with reference TRBV11-1 and TRBJ1-2 gives the whole variable domain EAEVAQSPRYKITEKSQAVAFWCDPISGHATLYWYRQILGQGPELLVQFQDESVVDDSQLPKDRFSAERLKGVDSTLKIQPAELGDSAMYLCASSLTGEINGYTFGSGTRLTVV.

The chain is built from TRBV6-5 and TRBJ2-7; D gene unclear. V lost 0 bases to trimming and J lost 1 base, with 7 bases between them. CDR3 length: 14 residues. Germline assignment: CDR1 MNHEY and CDR2 SVGAGI. In nucleotides, the CDR3 is TGTGCCAGCAGTTACTCGGACGGTTCCTACGAGCAGTACTTC. Amino acid sequence: CASSYSDGSYEQYF.

This sequence joins TRBV6-5 and TRBJ1-2; 8 bases match TRBD1. V shed 4 bases and J 6 bases; nucleotides not matched to a gene: 7. CDR3 size: 14 residues. Per the germline V gene, CDR1 is MNHEY and CDR2 is SVGAGI. For the CDR3, the DNA is TGTGCCAGCAGTTCCGTGGACAGGGTGAATGGCTACACCTTC. Translated, it gives CASSSVDRVNGYTF.

The V gene is TRBV2, the J gene TRBJ2-7, with TRBD2 matching 11 bases. CDR1 is SNHLY, CDR2 FYNNEI, per germline. The CDR3 is 15 residues long. J lost 0 bases, V lost 5 bases, and 3 bases had no gene match. In nucleotides, the CDR3 is TGTGCCAGCAGTAGACTAGCGGGATTCTCCTACGAGCAGTACTTC. Translation: CASSRLAGFSYEQYF.

The V gene is TRBV13, the J gene TRBJ1-3, with 9 bases lining up with TRBD1. CDR1 PRHDT and CDR2 FYEKMQ come from the germline V gene (reference sequence). The length of the CDR3 is 14 residues. The ends lost 3 bases at V and 7 bases at J; junction bases unmatched: 4. The DNA for the CDR3 is TGTGCCAGCAGCTTCAACAGGGGGCACAACACCATATATTTT. It translates to CASSFNRGHNTIYF.

The J gene is TRBJ2-7, the V gene TRBV12-3 or TRBV12-4; D call uncertain. The CDR3 consists of 13 residues. V was pared by 6 bases and J by 1 base, with 10 bases between. CDR3: CASSQDGSYEQYF. DNA of the CDR3: TGTGCCAGCAGCCAGGACGGTTCCTACGAGCAGTACTTC.

V usage is TRBV7-2 and J usage is TRBJ1-5; D not resolved. Germline CDR1 is SGHTA and CDR2 is FQGNSA. V was shortened by 2 bases and J by 3 bases, with 11 bases between the two germline ends. The CDR3 consists of 15 residues. The CDR3 here is CASSLIRSPNQPQHF. The CDR3 DNA follows: TGTGCCAGCAGCTTAATCCGCAGCCCCAATCAGCCCCAGCATTTT.

This chain connects TRBV7-2 to TRBJ1-1, with 9 positions matching TRBD1. The CDR3 is 13 residues long. V trimming: 4 bases; J trimming: 3 bases; junction bases outside the gene matches: 0. Germline loops: CDR1 SGHTA, CDR2 FQGNSA. This chain's CDR3 is CASSWTGDTEAFF. CDR3 bases: TGTGCCAGCAGCTGGACAGGGGACACTGAAGCTTTCTTT.

The rearrangement joins TRBV6-5 to TRBJ1-2, with a tentative D call TRBD1 (6 bases). Trimming took off 6 bases at V and 6 bases at J, with 11 bases between the two ends. The CDR3 totals 12 residues. In germline, CDR1 is MNHEY, CDR2 SVGAGI. CDR3 nucleotide sequence: TGTGCCAGCAGCTTAGGGGGTGATGGCTACACCTTC. Protein: CASSLGGDGYTF.

This clone has a single count. The V gene is TRBV3-1 (or the pseudogene TRBV3-2), the J gene TRBJ1-6, with 10 nucleotides matching TRBD1. The germline V gene encodes CDR1 LGHDT and CDR2 YNNKEL (reference sequence). The CDR3 loop spans 16 amino acids. V dropped 11 bases and J dropped 1; count of bases not matched to a gene: 8. CDR3 loop: CAVSRDRGSYNSPLHF. The CDR3 DNA sequence: TGTGCCGTGTCCCGGGACAGGGGTTCCTATAATTCACCCCTCCACTTT.

The J gene is TRBJ2-6, the V gene TRBV7-9; D unclear. Germline values: CDR1 SEHNR, CDR2 FQNEAQ (reference sequence). The CDR3 extends over 15 amino acids. V lost 2 bases, J lost 3 bases, and 8 bases lay in between. The CDR3 sequence is CASSLNEVGANVLTF. The CDR3 region has the DNA TGTGCCAGCAGCTTAAACGAGGTTGGGGCCAACGTCCTGACTTTC.

The rearrangement joins TRBV5-4 to TRBJ2-7; tentative D call: TRBD1 (5 bases). CDR1 is SGHNT and CDR2 is YYREEE in the germline V gene (reference sequence). The CDR3 runs 14 residues. V shed 0 bases and J shed 5 bases, with 12 bases lying between them. The CDR3 is CASSLGQGNNEQYF. CDR3 nucleotides: TGTGCCAGCAGCTTGGGGCAGGGAAACAACGAGCAGTACTTC.

J is TRBJ2-1 and V is TRBV7-2, with 13 bases identical to TRBD2. CDR1 is SGHTA, CDR2 FQGNSA, per germline. This CDR3 is built from 15 residues. J was trimmed by 10 bases and V by 4 bases; bases with no gene match: 7. The CDR3 loop reads CASSYTSGGAQEQFF. The DNA for the CDR3 is TGTGCCAGCAGCTACACTAGCGGGGGGGCCCAGGAGCAGTTCTTC.

The V and J genes are TRBV28 and TRBJ1-5; 7 positions match TRBD1. Per germline, CDR1 MDHEN and CDR2 SYDVKM. V was pared by 6 bases and J by 5 bases, with 10 bases of the junction left unmatched. The CDR3 totals 15 residues. The CDR3 DNA is TGTGCCAGCAGCCGGGCAGGGGGTCAGCATCAGCCCCAGCATTTT. Translated: CASSRAGGQHQPQHF.

This clone was seen only once. The V gene is TRBV6-5, the J gene TRBJ1-1; 9 nucleotides align to TRBD1. The V gene end was trimmed by 6 bases and the J gene end by 1 base; junction bases not matched to a gene: 3. The germline V gene has CDR1 MNHEY and CDR2 SVGAGI. CDR3 size: 14 residues. The CDR3 DNA follows: TGTGCCAGCAGCGGGGACAGGGCGAACACTGAAGCTTTCTTT. This translates into CASSGDRANTEAFF.

V and J are TRBV4-2 and TRBJ2-3; TRBD2 agrees at 12 bases. V shed 2 bases, J shed 5 bases, and the junction held 5 bases outside the gene matches. The CDR3 has 16 amino acids. Germline-derived CDR1 and CDR2 are LGHNA and YNFKEQ. CDR3 sequence: CASSQLAGGPGDTQYF. The CDR3 DNA reads TGTGCCAGCAGCCAACTAGCGGGGGGGCCTGGAGATACGCAGTATTTT.

The chain joins TRBV5-4 to TRBJ1-2; TRBD1 agrees at 10 bases. Germline lookup yields CDR1 SGHNT and CDR2 YYREEE (reference sequence). This CDR3 region has 15 residues. Trimming removed 4 bases from V and 5 bases from J; junction bases left unmatched: 8. The CDR3 bases are TGTGCCAGCAGCCCCATTGGGACAGGGGATTATGGCTACACCTTC. Residues: CASSPIGTGDYGYTF.

The chain uses TRBV7-2 and TRBJ2-7; 11 bases are a match to TRBD2. This CDR3 is built from 16 residues. The V segment lost 5 bases and the J segment 3 bases; nucleotides outside the gene matches: 9. The germline CDR1 and CDR2 sequences are SGHTA and FQGNSA. The DNA for the CDR3 is TGTGCCAGCAGCCCACTAGCGCTAGCGGGGGGCTACGAGCAGTACTTC. It encodes CASSPLALAGGYEQYF. Supplemented by reference TRBV7-2 and TRBJ2-7, the full variable domain reads GAGVSQSPSNKVTEKGKDVELRCDPISGHTALYWYRQSLGQGLEFLIYFQGNSAPDKSGLPSDRFSAERTGGSVSTLTIQRTQQEDSAVYLCASSPLALAGGYEQYFGPGTRLTVT.

The chain recombines TRBV6-1 with TRBJ1-2; a possible D gene is TRBD1 (6 bases). Germline lookup yields CDR1 MNHNS and CDR2 SASEGT. The V and J ends lost 2 bases and 3 bases respectively, with 10 bases between them. The CDR3 has 14 amino acids. The CDR3 is CASSELTGYYGYTF. The CDR3 DNA reads TGTGCCAGCAGTGAACTTACAGGGTACTATGGCTACACCTTC.

The chain combines TRBV7-9 with TRBJ2-1; TRBD1 is a possible D gene (6 bases). Trimming pared 3 bases from V and 0 bases from J, leaving 15 bases between. This CDR3 has 17 amino acids. Germline loops: CDR1 SEHNR, CDR2 FQNEAQ (reference sequence). DNA of the CDR3: TGTGCCAGCAGCTTTGGGCGACAGGCGAGCTCCTACAATGAGCAGTTCTTC. This encodes CASSFGRQASSYNEQFF.

The CDR3 sequence: CASGLDLNRGEKLFF. In DNA form, the CDR3 reads TGTGCTAGTGGCCTAGACTTGAACAGGGGAGAAAAACTGTTTTTT. The chain couples TRBV12-5 to TRBJ1-4; 7 nucleotides align to TRBD1. The CDR3 covers 15 residues. The ends lost 6 bases at V and 8 bases at J; junction bases unmatched: 12. In germline, CDR1 is LGHNT, CDR2 FRNRAP.

This clone was seen a single time. This chain uses TRBV4-1 with TRBJ1-1, with D tentatively TRBD1 (5 bases). The CDR3 totals 16 residues. V was shortened by 0 bases and J by 0 bases, with 11 bases between the two germline ends. CDR1 and CDR2 from the germline V gene are MGHRA and YSYEKL. CDR3 loop: CASSQEGWGLNTEAFF. DNA for the CDR3: TGCGCCAGCAGCCAAGAAGGGTGGGGACTGAACACTGAAGCTTTCTTT.

The CDR3 is CASSPRDRGRNGEKLFF. The CDR3 region has the DNA TGTGCCAGTAGTCCCCGGGACAGGGGGCGGAATGGAGAAAAACTGTTTTTT. The chain combines TRBV19 with TRBJ1-4, with TRBD1 matching over 12 bases. This CDR3 spans 17 amino acids. V was clipped by 5 bases and J by 8 bases; unmatched bases: 12. Germline CDR1 is LNHDA and CDR2 is SQIVND (reference sequence).

This chain links TRBV5-4 with TRBJ1-1; the D gene is possibly TRBD1 (5 bases). The CDR3 has 14 residues. Per germline, CDR1 SGHNT and CDR2 YYREEE (reference sequence). V lost 4 bases and J 5 bases, leaving 15 bases between the germline ends. As DNA, the CDR3 is TGTGCCAGCAGCCGGGCGGGGGTTCTGACTGAAGCTTTCTTT. Translated, it gives CASSRAGVLTEAFF.

The rearrangement joins TRBV24-1 to TRBJ1-4; D is uncertain. Germline V gene sequence: CDR1 KGHDR, CDR2 SFDVKD. The CDR3 is made up of 12 amino acids. V was trimmed by 3 bases and J by 7 bases, leaving 5 bases between them. CDR3 coding DNA: TGTGCCACCAGTGATAAGAGTGAAAAACTGTTTTTT. Translated, it gives CATSDKSEKLFF.